The source of this T cell receptor (beta chain) is a study of blood T cell repertoires in COVID-19. This CDR3 is built from 14 residues. CDR1 LGHDT and CDR2 YNNKEL come from the germline V gene (reference sequence). The V segment lost 7 bases and the J segment 2 bases; nucleotides outside the gene matches: 5. Authors' processing steps: From reference gene primer amplification, estimates of nucleated cell counts were derived. Generated by immunoSEQ multiplex PCR, the TCRdb table keeps only in-frame clones and is missing some. V and J calls and clone size are given by that table; D and trimming were obtained from the DNA. The repertoire holds approximately 260,000 clones, with approximately 84% as singletons.

The origin of this receptor is a woman aged 40 to 50 with acute COVID-19. Sample: PBMCs or T cells enriched from blood (not recorded which). This sequence joins TRBV3-1 (or the pseudogene TRBV3-2) and TRBJ2-5; 9 nucleotides align to TRBD1. The CDR3 region has the DNA TGTGCCAGCAACCGACAGGGGGGACAAGAGACCCAGTACTTC. Translating it yields CASNRQGGQETQYF.